This TCR beta chain was retrieved from a study of blood T cell repertoires in COVID-19. Assay: immunoSEQ multiplex PCR; the TCRdb copy retains only in-frame clones and omits some. The sample records around 200,000 clones, around nine tenths being singletons. Trimming took 2 bases from V and 6 from J, leaving 14 bases between them. The CDR3 has 14 amino acids. Germline lookup yields CDR1 KGHSH and CDR2 LQKENI. Material for sequencing was peripheral blood. This clonotype originated in a man aged 18-30 years with active or convalescent COVID-19. J is TRBJ2-7 and V is TRBV18, with D tentatively TRBD1 (6 bases). This CDR3 reads CASSPVQGEAEQYF. In DNA, the CDR3 is TGTGCCAGCTCACCAGTACAGGGTGAGGCCGAGCAGTACTTC.